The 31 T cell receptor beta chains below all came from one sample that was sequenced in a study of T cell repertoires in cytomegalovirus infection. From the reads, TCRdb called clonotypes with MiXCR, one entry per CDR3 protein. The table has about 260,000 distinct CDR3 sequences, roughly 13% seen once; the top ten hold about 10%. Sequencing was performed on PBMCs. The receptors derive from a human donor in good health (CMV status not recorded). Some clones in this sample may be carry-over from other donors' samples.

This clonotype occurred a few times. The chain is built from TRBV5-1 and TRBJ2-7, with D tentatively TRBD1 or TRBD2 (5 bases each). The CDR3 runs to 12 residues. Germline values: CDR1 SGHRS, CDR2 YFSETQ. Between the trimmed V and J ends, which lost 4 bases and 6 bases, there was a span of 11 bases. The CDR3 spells CASSEGLREQYF. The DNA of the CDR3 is TGCGCCAGCAGCGAGGGGCTTCGCGAGCAGTACTTC.

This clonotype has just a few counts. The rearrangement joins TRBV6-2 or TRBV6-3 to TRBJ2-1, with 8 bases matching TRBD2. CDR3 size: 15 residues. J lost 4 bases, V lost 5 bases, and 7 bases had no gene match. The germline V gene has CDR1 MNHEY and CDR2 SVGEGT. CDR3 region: CASSTAGVTYNEQFF. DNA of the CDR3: TGTGCCAGCAGTACAGCGGGGGTCACTTACAATGAGCAGTTCTTC.

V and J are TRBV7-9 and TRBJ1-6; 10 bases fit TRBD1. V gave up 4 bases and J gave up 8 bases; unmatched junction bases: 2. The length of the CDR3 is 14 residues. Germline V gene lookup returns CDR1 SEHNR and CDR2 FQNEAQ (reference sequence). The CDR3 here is CASSSGTGDSPLHF. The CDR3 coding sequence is TGTGCCAGCAGCTCGGGGACAGGGGATTCACCCCTCCACTTT.

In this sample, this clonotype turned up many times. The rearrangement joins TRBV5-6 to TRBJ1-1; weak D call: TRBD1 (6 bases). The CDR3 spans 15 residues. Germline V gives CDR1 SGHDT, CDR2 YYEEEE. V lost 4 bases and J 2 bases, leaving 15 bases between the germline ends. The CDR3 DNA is TGTGCCAGCAGCAATGACAGGTCGCCTAACACTGAAGCTTTCTTT. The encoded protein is CASSNDRSPNTEAFF.

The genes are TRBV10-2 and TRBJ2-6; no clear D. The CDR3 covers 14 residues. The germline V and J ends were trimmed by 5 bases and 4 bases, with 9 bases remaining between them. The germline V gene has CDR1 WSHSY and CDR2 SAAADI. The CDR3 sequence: CASSYSDGANVLTF. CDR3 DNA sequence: TGCGCCAGCAGTTATTCGGACGGGGCCAACGTCCTGACTTTC.

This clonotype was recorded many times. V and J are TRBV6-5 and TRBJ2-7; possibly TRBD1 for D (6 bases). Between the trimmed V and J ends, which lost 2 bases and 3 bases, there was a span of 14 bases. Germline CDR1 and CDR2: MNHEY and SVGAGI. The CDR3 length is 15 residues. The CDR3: CASSYGTLINYEQYF. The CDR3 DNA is TGTGCCAGCAGTTACGGGACATTAATCAACTACGAGCAGTACTTC.

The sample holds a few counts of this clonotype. As DNA, the CDR3 is TGCAGTGCTAGAGATATCCCGGACAGGGGAGGGAATGAGCAGTTCTTC. The encoded protein is CSARDIPDRGGNEQFF. The chain employs TRBV20-1 and TRBJ2-1; TRBD1 matches 9 bases. With V trimmed by 0 bases and J by 7 bases, 10 bases remained unmatched. The CDR3 runs 16 residues. Germline V lookup: CDR1 DFQATT, CDR2 SNEGSKA (reference sequence).

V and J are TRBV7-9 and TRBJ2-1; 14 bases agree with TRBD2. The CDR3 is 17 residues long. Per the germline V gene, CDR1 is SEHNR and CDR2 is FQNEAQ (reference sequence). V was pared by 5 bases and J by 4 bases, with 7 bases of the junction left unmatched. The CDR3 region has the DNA TGTGCCAGCAGCCCCCGACTAGCGGGGGGGCGGTACAATGAGCAGTTCTTC. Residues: CASSPRLAGGRYNEQFF.

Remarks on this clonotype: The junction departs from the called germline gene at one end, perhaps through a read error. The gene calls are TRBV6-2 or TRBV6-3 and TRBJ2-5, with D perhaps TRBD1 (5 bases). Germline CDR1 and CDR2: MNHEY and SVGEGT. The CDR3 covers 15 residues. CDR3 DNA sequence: TGTGCCAGAAGTTACTCACGAACAGGTCAAGGGACCCAGTACTTC. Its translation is CARSYSRTGQGTQYF.

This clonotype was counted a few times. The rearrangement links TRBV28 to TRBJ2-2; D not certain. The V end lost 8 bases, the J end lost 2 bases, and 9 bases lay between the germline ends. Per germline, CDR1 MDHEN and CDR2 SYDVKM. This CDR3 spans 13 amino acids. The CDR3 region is CASGVRNTGELFF. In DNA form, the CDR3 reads TGTGCCAGCGGTGTCAGAAACACCGGGGAGCTGTTTTTT.

CDR3 region: CSVDKGSSRDAQYF. The CDR3 DNA sequence: TGCAGCGTTGATAAGGGGTCTAGCCGGGACGCCCAGTACTTC. This chain connects TRBV29-1 to TRBJ2-5, with D tentatively TRBD1 or TRBD2 (5 bases each). Germline V gives CDR1 SQVTM, CDR2 ANQGSEA. This CDR3 is built from 14 residues. Trimming shortened V by 3 bases and J by 9 bases, and 20 bases separated the two germline ends.

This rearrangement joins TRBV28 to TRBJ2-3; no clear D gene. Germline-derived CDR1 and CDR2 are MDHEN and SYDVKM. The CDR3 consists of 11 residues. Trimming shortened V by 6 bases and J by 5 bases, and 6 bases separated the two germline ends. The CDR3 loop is CASRAEDTQYF. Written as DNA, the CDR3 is TGTGCCAGCAGGGCAGAAGATACGCAGTATTTT.

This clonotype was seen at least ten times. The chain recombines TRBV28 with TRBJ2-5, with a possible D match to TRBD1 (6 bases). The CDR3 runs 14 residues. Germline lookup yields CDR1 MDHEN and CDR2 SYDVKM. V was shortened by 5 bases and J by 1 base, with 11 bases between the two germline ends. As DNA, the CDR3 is TGTGCCAGCAGTGCCAGACAGGTCCAAGAGACCCAGTACTTC. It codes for CASSARQVQETQYF.

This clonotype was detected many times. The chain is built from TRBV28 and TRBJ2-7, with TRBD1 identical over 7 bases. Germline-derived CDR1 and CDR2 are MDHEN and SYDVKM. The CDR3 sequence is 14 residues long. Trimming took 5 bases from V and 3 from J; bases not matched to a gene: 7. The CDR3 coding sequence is TGTGCCAGCAGTCCGGGACAGCGGATCTACGAGCAGTACTTC. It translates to CASSPGQRIYEQYF.

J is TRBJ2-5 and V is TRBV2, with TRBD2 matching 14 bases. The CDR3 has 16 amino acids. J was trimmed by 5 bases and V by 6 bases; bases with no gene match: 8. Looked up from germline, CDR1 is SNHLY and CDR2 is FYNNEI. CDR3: CASSGGLAGGSETQYF. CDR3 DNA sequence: TGTGCCAGCAGCGGAGGACTAGCGGGAGGTAGTGAGACCCAGTACTTC.

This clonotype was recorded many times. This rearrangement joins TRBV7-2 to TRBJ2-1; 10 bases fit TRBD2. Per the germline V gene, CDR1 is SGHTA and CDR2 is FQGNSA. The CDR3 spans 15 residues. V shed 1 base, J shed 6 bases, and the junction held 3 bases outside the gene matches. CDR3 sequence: CASSLEASGGNEQFF. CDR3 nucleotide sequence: TGTGCCAGCAGCTTAGAGGCTAGCGGGGGCAATGAGCAGTTCTTC.

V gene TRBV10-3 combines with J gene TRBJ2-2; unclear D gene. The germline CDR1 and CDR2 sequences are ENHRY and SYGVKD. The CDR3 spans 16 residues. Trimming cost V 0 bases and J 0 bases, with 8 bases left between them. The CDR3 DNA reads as TGTGCCATCAGTGAGTCGAGTCGGCCGAACACCGGGGAGCTGTTTTTT. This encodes CAISESSRPNTGELFF.

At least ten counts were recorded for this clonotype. DNA for the CDR3: TGTGCCAGCAGCTTAGAGCTCGTGGGGGGTTCCGCCAACACAGATACGCAGTATTTT. Translating it yields CASSLELVGGSANTDTQYF. The rearrangement uses TRBV7-2 and TRBJ2-3, with a tentative D call TRBD2 (6 bases). The CDR3 spans 19 residues. Germline CDR1 is SGHTA and CDR2 is FQGNSA. Trimming pared 1 base from V and 2 bases from J, leaving 22 bases between.

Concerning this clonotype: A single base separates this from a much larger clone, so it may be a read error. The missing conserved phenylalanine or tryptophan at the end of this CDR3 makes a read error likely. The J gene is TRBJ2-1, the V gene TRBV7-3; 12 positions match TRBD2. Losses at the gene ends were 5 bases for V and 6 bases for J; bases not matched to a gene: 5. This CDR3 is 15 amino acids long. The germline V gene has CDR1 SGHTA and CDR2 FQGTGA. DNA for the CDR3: TGTGCCAGCAGCCCGGGACTAGCGGGCGGCAATGAGCAGTTCTCC. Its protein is CASSPGLAGGNEQFS.

This chain's CDR3 is CASSQGTGGPEEQFF. DNA for the CDR3: TGTGCCAGCAGCCAAGGTACGGGGGGGCCAGAAGAGCAGTTCTTC. This chain joins TRBV4-2 and TRBJ2-1; 8 bases line up with TRBD2. The CDR3 runs to 15 residues. Per the germline V gene, CDR1 is LGHNA and CDR2 is YNFKEQ. Trimming took 1 base from V and 10 from J; bases not matched to a gene: 9.

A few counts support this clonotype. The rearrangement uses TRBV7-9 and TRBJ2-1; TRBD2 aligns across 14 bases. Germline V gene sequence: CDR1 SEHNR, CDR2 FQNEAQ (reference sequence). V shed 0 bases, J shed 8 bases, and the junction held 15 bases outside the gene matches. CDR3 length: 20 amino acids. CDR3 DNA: TGTGCCAGCAGCTTAGCCCCGCCCGGGACTAGCGGGAGAGTTGTTGATGAGCAGTTCTTC. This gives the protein CASSLAPPGTSGRVVDEQFF.

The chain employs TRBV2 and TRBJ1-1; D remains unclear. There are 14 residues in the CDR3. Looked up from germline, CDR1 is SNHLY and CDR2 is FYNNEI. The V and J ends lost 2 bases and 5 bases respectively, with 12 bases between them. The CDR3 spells CASSESPGRTEAFF. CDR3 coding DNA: TGTGCCAGCAGTGAAAGCCCGGGTCGGACTGAAGCTTTCTTT.

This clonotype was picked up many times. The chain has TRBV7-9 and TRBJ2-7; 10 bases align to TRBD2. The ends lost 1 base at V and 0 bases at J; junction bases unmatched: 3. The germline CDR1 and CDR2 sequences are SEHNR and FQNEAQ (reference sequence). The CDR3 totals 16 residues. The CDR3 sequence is CASSLGTSGRSYEQYF. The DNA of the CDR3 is TGTGCCAGCAGCTTAGGGACTAGCGGTCGCTCCTACGAGCAGTACTTC.

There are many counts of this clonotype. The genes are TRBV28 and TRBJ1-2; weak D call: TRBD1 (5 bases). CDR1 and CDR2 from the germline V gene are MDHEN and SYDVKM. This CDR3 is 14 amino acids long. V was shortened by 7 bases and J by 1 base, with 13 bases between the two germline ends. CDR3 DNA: TGTGCCAGCAAACTTTTTGACAGTAACTATGGCTACACCTTC. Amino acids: CASKLFDSNYGYTF.

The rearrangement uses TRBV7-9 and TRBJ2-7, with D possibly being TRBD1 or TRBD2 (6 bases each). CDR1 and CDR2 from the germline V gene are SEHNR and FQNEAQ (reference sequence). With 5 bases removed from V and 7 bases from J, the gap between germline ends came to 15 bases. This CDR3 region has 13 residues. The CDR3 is CASSPSGAGEQYF. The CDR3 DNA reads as TGTGCCAGCAGCCCCTCGGGGGCGGGGGAGCAGTACTTC.

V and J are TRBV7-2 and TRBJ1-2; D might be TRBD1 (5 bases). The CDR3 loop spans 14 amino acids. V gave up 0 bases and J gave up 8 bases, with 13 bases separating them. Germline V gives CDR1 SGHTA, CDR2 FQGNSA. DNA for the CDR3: TGTGCCAGCAGCTTAGCGTGGCAGGGCAGGGGCTACACCTTC. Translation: CASSLAWQGRGYTF. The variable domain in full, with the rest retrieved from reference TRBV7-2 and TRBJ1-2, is GAGVSQSPSNKVTEKGKDVELRCDPISGHTALYWYRQSLGQGLEFLIYFQGNSAPDKSGLPSDRFSAERTGGSVSTLTIQRTQQEDSAVYLCASSLAWQGRGYTFGSGTRLTVV.

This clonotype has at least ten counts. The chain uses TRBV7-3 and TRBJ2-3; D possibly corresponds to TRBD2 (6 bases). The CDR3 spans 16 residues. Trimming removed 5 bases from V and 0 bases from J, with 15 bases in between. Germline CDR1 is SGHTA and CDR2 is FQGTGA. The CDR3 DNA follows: TGTGCCAGCAGCCTCTTGGCGGGGCTCAGCACAGATACGCAGTATTTT. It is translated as CASSLLAGLSTDTQYF.

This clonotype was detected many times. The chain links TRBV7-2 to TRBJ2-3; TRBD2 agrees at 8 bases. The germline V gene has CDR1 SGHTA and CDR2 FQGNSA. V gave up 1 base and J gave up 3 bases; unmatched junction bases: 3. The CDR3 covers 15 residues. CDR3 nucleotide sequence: TGTGCCAGCAGCTTAGTTCGGGGGGGAACAGATACGCAGTATTTT. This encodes CASSLVRGGTDTQYF.

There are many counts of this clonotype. DNA for the CDR3: TGTGCCAGCAGCGCTTTAGATCGGATCAAAAACATTCAGTACTTC. As protein: CASSALDRIKNIQYF. V usage is TRBV7-8 and J usage is TRBJ2-4; no reliable D call. V was shortened by 5 bases and J by 3 bases, with 14 bases between the two germline ends. CDR1 is SGHVS and CDR2 is FQNEAQ in the germline V gene. CDR3 length: 15 residues.

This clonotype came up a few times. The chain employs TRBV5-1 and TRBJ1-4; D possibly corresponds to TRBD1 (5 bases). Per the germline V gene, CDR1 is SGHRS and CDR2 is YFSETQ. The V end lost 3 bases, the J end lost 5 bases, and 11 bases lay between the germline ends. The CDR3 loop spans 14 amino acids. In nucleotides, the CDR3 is TGCGCCAGCAGCTACTCGGACAAGAATGAAAAACTGTTTTTT. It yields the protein CASSYSDKNEKLFF.

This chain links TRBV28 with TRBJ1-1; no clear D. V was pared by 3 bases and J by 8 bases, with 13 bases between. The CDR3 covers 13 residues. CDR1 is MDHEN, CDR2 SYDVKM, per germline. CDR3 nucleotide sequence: TGTGCCAGCAGTTTCCGTACCCGCGGAGAAGCTTTCTTT. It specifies CASSFRTRGEAFF.